This is a list of T cell receptor beta chains from one sample in a study of blood T cells in healthy people across ages. TCRdb analysed the 5' RACE reads with MiXCR anew, one entry per CDR3 protein. The data contain about 680,000 distinct CDR3 sequences, more than 40% of them seen just once; the ten biggest clones take up around 32%. The material sequenced was blood. The receptors shown here come from a woman aged 55-69 years in good health. CDR3s include the opening cysteine and the closing phenylalanine or tryptophan. A D gene is named only where the DNA matches it firmly. A clone size is listed for some rows: how often the clone was seen (once, few, many), or a class if it is expanded.

v_call,j_call,d_call,clone_size,cdr3_nt,cdr3_aa
TRBV4-1,TRBJ2-1,TRBD2,few,TGCGCCAGCAGCCAAGATCCTAGCGGGACCTACAATGAGCAGTTCTTC,CASSQDPSGTYNEQFF
TRBV28,TRBJ2-5,TRBD1,NA,TGTGCCAGCAGTTCAACGCCGGGACAGGGTTTTTCGAGGGAGCAGTACTTC,CASSSTPGQGFSREQYF
TRBV29-1,TRBJ1-4,TRBD1,NA,TGCAGCGTTGCCCGGGACAGTACTAATGAAAAACTGTTTTTT,CSVARDSTNEKLFF
TRBV10-3,TRBJ2-3,TRBD2,few,TGTGCCATCAGTGGAGCCAGCGGGAGGGCGGAGAGCACAGATACGCAGTATTTT,CAISGASGRAESTDTQYF
TRBV30,TRBJ2-3,TRBD2,NA,TGTGCCTGGAGTGACGGCGGACTAGCGGGAGCAGATACGCAGTATTTT,CAWSDGGLAGADTQYF
TRBV5-1,TRBJ2-7,TRBD2,few,TGCGCCAGCAGCTTGGCCCCCGGGACTAACTCCTACGAGCAGTACTTC,CASSLAPGTNSYEQYF
TRBV5-1,TRBJ2-7,NA,NA,TGCGCCAGCAGCTTGGTTCAGTCCGCCACCTACGAGCAGTACTTC,CASSLVQSATYEQYF
TRBV4-2,TRBJ1-2,TRBD1,NA,TGTGCCAGCAGCCAAACGGGACAGGGGTTGGGTGGCTACACCTTC,CASSQTGQGLGGYTF
TRBV7-3,TRBJ2-7,NA,NA,TGTGCCAGCAGGGTCACAGGGACCGACGAGCAGTACTTC,CASRVTGTDEQYF
TRBV20-1,TRBJ2-7,NA,few,TGCAGTGCTAGAGAGGCGGGGAGACAGAACTCCTACGAGCAGTACTTC,CSAREAGRQNSYEQYF
TRBV24-1,TRBJ2-1,TRBD1,many,TGTGCCACCAGAACGCCCGGGACAGGGATCGACGAGCAGTTCTTC,CATRTPGTGIDEQFF
TRBV20-1,TRBJ2-5,NA,few,TGCAGTGCGTTACAGGGTAACCAAGAGACCCAGTACTTC,CSALQGNQETQYF
TRBV5-1,TRBJ1-1,NA,NA,TGCGCCAGCAGCTTCAATCGACAGACTGAAGCTTTCTTT,CASSFNRQTEAFF
TRBV9,TRBJ2-7,TRBD2,few,TGTGCCAGCAGCGTAGCGCCAGCGGGAGGGCCTAGCGACGAGCAGTACTTC,CASSVAPAGGPSDEQYF
TRBV20-1,TRBJ2-1,NA,NA,TGCAGTGGGGCCCAAGGGGCCAATGAGCAGTTCTTC,CSGAQGANEQFF
TRBV2,TRBJ1-1,NA,few,TGTGCCAGCAGGGGTATCTTGGGGAAGGGTGAAGCTTTCTTT,CASRGILGKGEAFF
TRBV12-3/TRBV12-4,TRBJ1-6,NA,NA,TGTGCCAGCAGTTTAAGGGGGGATAATTCACCCCTCCACTTT,CASSLRGDNSPLHF
TRBV21-1,TRBJ2-7,NA,NA,TGTGCCAGCAGCGGTAATAAACCGGGACAGCCCTACGAGCAGTACTTC,CASSGNKPGQPYEQYF
TRBV7-3,TRBJ1-2,NA,many,TGTGCCAGCAGCGCAAGACGGGCGGGACCAAACTACTATGGCTACACCTTC,CASSARRAGPNYYGYTF
TRBV20-1,TRBJ2-1,NA,NA,TGCAGTGCCCGGGGGTATTCGTCCTACAATGAGCAGTTCTTC,CSARGYSSYNEQFF
TRBV14,TRBJ2-2,TRBD1,NA,TGTGCCAGCAGCCCCCTAACAGGGGTCACCGGGGAGCTGTTTTTT,CASSPLTGVTGELFF
TRBV6-2/TRBV6-3,TRBJ2-7,TRBD1,few,TGTGCCAGCAGTTGCCCCCGGGACAGTGTCGACGAGCAGTACTTC,CASSCPRDSVDEQYF